This T cell receptor beta chain was obtained from a study of cytomegalovirus exposure and HLA in healthy donors. Notes on the study in general: HLA-A and HLA-B allele assignments for most subjects were reportedly predicted accurately using TCR beta sequences. In a later analysis, at a false discovery rate of 0.05, 17,000 or so TCR beta sequences were associated with HLA alleles. In vitro work confirmed that a few CMV-associated chains recognize CMV antigens.

Concerning this clone itself: Its cognate antigen is unknown.

The germline CDR1 and CDR2 sequences are SGHDT and YYEEEE. CDR3 length equals 14 residues. Primers: 60 Vbeta forward and 13 Jbeta reverse. Some clones are missing from TCRdb's copy, which holds only in-frame ones; the method was immunoSEQ multiplex PCR. The repertoire holds under 150,000 clones, with 83% as singletons. This rearrangement joins TRBV5-6 to TRBJ2-5; 11 bases agree with TRBD2. The J call may not be correct, given that the DNA end is closer to TRBJ2-7. This receptor was identified in a man aged 40-49 years in good health and CMV-seronegative. The sequenced material came from PBMCs. Here the CDR3 reads CASSVTSGAYEQYF. In nucleotides, the CDR3 is TGTGCCAGCAGCGTGACTAGCGGGGCTTACGAGCAGTACTTC.